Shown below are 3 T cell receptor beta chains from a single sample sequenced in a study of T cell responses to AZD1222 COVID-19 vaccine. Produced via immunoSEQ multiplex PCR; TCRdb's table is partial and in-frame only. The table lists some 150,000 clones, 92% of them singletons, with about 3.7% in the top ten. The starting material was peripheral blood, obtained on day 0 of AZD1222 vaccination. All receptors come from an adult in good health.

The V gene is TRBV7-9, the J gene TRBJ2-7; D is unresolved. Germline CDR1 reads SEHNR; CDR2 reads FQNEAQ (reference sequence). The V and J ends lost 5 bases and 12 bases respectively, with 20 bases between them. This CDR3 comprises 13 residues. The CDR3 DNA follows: TGTGCCAGCAGCCCGAGAGTGGTCCCTGATTGGTACTTC. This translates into CASSPRVVPDWYF. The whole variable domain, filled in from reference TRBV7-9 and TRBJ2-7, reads DTGVSQNPRHKITKRGQNVTFRCDPISEHNRLYWYRQTLGQGPEFLTYFQNEAQLEKSRLLSDRFSAERPKGSFSTLEIQRTEQGDSAMYLCASSPRVVPDWYFGPGTRLTVT.

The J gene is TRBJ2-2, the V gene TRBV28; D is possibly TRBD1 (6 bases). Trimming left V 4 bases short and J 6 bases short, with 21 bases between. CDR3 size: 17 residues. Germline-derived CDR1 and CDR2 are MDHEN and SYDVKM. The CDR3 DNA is TGTGCCAGCAGTTCCCCCAGGGGCAGGGTTGGTTCCGGGGAGCTGTTTTTT. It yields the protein CASSSPRGRVGSGELFF.

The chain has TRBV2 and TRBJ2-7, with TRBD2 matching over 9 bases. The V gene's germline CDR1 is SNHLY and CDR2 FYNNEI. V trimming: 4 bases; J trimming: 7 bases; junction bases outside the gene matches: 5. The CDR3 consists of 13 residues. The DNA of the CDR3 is TGTGCCAGCAGTGTATCGAGCGGGGGGGAGCAGTACTTC. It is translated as CASSVSSGGEQYF. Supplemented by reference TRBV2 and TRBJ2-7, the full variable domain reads EPEVTQTPSHQVTQMGQEVILRCVPISNHLYFYWYRQILGQKVEFLVSFYNNEISEKSEIFDDQFSVERPDGSNFTLKIRSTKLEDSAMYFCASSVSSGGEQYFGPGTRLTVT.